A selection of T cell receptor beta chains follows, all from one sample in a study of long-term antiretroviral therapy in people with HIV. The repertoire was sequenced with immunoSEQ multiplex PCR; TCRdb's copy has only in-frame clones and lacks some. The data contain about 35,000 clones, around 94% of them seen just once; the ten biggest clones take up 3.6%. This specimen was unsorted PBMCs, taken 4.1 years after starting antiretroviral therapy. These receptors all come from a woman between 45 and 60 years old with HIV. The CDR3 runs from the conserved cysteine through the conserved F or W. The D gene is left open where the match is weak. Not every row has a clone size; where given, it reads once, few, many or a size class.

CDR3aa: CASSVSGPQISGNTIYF
CDR3nt: TGTGCCAGCAGCGTCTCTGGACCCCAGATTTCTGGAAACACCATATATTTT
abundance: -
v_gene: TRBV9
j_gene: TRBJ1-3
d_gene: -

CDR3aa: CASRAGGTNEKLFF
CDR3nt: TGTGCCAGCAGGGCAGGGGGCACTAATGAAAAACTGTTTTTT
abundance: -
v_gene: TRBV6-5
j_gene: TRBJ1-4
d_gene: TRBD1

CDR3aa: CASSSPGQGSLRQYF
CDR3nt: TGTGCCAGCAGTTCGCCGGGACAGGGGTCTCTAAGGCAGTACTTC
abundance: -
v_gene: TRBV6-5
j_gene: TRBJ2-7
d_gene: TRBD1

CDR3aa: CASSPGGSNYGYTF
CDR3nt: TGTGCCAGCAGCCCAGGGGGTTCTAACTATGGCTACACCTTC
abundance: once
v_gene: TRBV6-6
j_gene: TRBJ1-2
d_gene: TRBD1

CDR3aa: CASSEGIAPNQPQHF
CDR3nt: TGTGCCAGCAGTGAGGGGATCGCCCCCAATCAGCCCCAGCATTTT
abundance: -
v_gene: TRBV6-1
j_gene: TRBJ1-5
d_gene: -

CDR3aa: CASSQVTGASEKLFF
CDR3nt: TGTGCCAGCAGCCAAGTTACAGGGGCAAGTGAAAAACTGTTTTTT
abundance: -
v_gene: TRBV14
j_gene: TRBJ1-4
d_gene: TRBD1

CDR3aa: CASSSRVAGASNEQFF
CDR3nt: TGTGCCAGCAGCTCTAGGGTAGCGGGGGCGAGCAATGAGCAGTTCTTC
abundance: -
v_gene: TRBV7-9
j_gene: TRBJ2-1
d_gene: TRBD2

CDR3aa: CASSLAGVSYNEQFF
CDR3nt: TGCGCCAGCAGCTTGGCGGGGGTTAGCTACAATGAGCAGTTCTTC
abundance: -
v_gene: TRBV5-1
j_gene: TRBJ2-1
d_gene: -

CDR3aa: CASSLARLFSGNTIYF
CDR3nt: TGTGCCAGCAGCTTAGCGAGGCTCTTCTCTGGAAACACCATATATTTT
abundance: -
v_gene: TRBV7-9
j_gene: TRBJ1-3
d_gene: -

CDR3aa: CASSFQGLNEKLFF
CDR3nt: TGTGCCAGCAGCTTTCAGGGTCTTAATGAAAAACTGTTTTTT
abundance: -
v_gene: TRBV7-9
j_gene: TRBJ1-4
d_gene: -

CDR3aa: CAISEVLRDTEAFF
CDR3nt: TGTGCCATCAGTGAGGTCCTGAGGGACACTGAAGCTTTCTTT
abundance: -
v_gene: TRBV10-3
j_gene: TRBJ1-1
d_gene: -

CDR3aa: CASSAQGFDEQFF
CDR3nt: TGTGCCAGCAGTGCTCAGGGTTTCGATGAGCAGTTCTTC
abundance: -
v_gene: TRBV2
j_gene: TRBJ2-1
d_gene: -

CDR3aa: CAWSVLPYGYTF
CDR3nt: TGTGCCTGGAGTGTCTTGCCCTATGGCTACACCTTC
abundance: -
v_gene: TRBV30
j_gene: TRBJ1-2
d_gene: -

CDR3aa: CASSSSADTQYF
CDR3nt: TGTGCCAGCAGCTCCAGCGCAGATACGCAGTATTTT
abundance: -
v_gene: TRBV11-2
j_gene: TRBJ2-3
d_gene: -

CDR3aa: CASSTSLYEQYF
CDR3nt: TGTGCCAGCAGCACGAGCCTATACGAGCAGTACTTC
abundance: -
v_gene: TRBV6-5
j_gene: TRBJ2-7
d_gene: -

CDR3aa: CASSPSLAGGPFAYNEQFF
CDR3nt: TGTGCCAGCAGCCCCTCACTAGCGGGGGGGCCTTTCGCCTACAATGAGCAGTTCTTC
abundance: -
v_gene: TRBV7-9
j_gene: TRBJ2-1
d_gene: TRBD2

CDR3aa: CASSIRQGGNTEAFF
CDR3nt: TGTGCCAGTAGTATCCGACAGGGTGGGAACACTGAAGCTTTCTTT
abundance: few
v_gene: TRBV19
j_gene: TRBJ1-1
d_gene: TRBD1

CDR3aa: CASSLQAGAGNSPLHF
CDR3nt: TGTGCCAGCAGCTTACAGGCGGGGGCAGGGAATTCACCCCTCCACTTT
abundance: -
v_gene: TRBV7-2
j_gene: TRBJ1-6
d_gene: -

CDR3aa: CASSLGGNTGELFF
CDR3nt: TGCGCCAGCAGCTTGGGCGGGAACACCGGGGAGCTGTTTTTT
abundance: -
v_gene: TRBV5-1
j_gene: TRBJ2-2
d_gene: -

CDR3aa: CASRQPGDSEAFF
CDR3nt: TGTGCCAGCAGACAACCGGGGGACAGTGAAGCTTTCTTT
abundance: -
v_gene: TRBV14
j_gene: TRBJ1-1
d_gene: TRBD1

CDR3aa: CASSPSGGPDTQYF
CDR3nt: TGTGCTAGCAGCCCTTCCGGGGGGCCAGATACGCAGTATTTT
abundance: -
v_gene: TRBV7-7
j_gene: TRBJ2-3
d_gene: -

CDR3aa: CASSLRRTGAADTQYF
CDR3nt: TGCGCCAGCAGCTTGCGCCGAACAGGCGCCGCAGATACGCAGTATTTT
abundance: -
v_gene: TRBV5-1
j_gene: TRBJ2-3
d_gene: -

CDR3aa: CAISDRGGSQPQHF
CDR3nt: TGTGCCATCAGTGACAGGGGTGGAAGTCAGCCCCAGCATTTT
abundance: -
v_gene: TRBV10-3
j_gene: TRBJ1-5
d_gene: -

CDR3aa: CASSVNRGYNEQFF
CDR3nt: TGTGCCAGCAGTGTGAACAGGGGGTACAATGAGCAGTTCTTC
abundance: -
v_gene: TRBV6-1
j_gene: TRBJ2-1
d_gene: TRBD1

CDR3aa: CASSQAQGYEQYF
CDR3nt: TGTGCCAGCAGCCAAGCACAAGGCTACGAGCAGTACTTC
abundance: -
v_gene: TRBV7-3
j_gene: TRBJ2-7
d_gene: -

CDR3aa: CASSFQGINEKLFF
CDR3nt: TGCGCCAGCAGCTTCCAGGGTATTAATGAAAAACTGTTTTTT
abundance: -
v_gene: TRBV5-1
j_gene: TRBJ1-4
d_gene: -